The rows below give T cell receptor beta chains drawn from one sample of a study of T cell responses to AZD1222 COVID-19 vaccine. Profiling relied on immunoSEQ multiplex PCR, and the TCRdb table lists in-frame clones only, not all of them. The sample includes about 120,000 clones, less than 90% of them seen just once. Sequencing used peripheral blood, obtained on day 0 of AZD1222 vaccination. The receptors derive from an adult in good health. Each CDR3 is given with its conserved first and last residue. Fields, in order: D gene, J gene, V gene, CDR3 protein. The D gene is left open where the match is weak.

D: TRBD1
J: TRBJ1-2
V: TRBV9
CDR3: CASSVGQGAGYGYTF

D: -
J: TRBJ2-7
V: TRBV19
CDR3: CASSPETVPLYEQYF

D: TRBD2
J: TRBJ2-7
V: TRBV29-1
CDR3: CSVEAGTSGAREQYF

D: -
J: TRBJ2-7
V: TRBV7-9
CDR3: CASMSRSYEQYF

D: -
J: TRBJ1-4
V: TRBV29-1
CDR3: CSVGPRLGEKLFF

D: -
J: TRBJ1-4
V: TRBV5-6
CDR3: CASSLKVHIELFF

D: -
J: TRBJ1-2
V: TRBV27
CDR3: CASSMNREDYTF

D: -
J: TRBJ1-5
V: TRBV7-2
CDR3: CASSSDRSRNQPQHF

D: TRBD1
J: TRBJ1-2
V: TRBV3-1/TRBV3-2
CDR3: CASSRTGGSGYGYTF

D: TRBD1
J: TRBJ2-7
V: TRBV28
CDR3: CASRPLGTGAYEQYF

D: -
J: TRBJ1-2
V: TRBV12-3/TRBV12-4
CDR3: CASRRGLNYGYTF

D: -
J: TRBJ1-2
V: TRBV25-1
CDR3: CASSESPGVGSDGYTF

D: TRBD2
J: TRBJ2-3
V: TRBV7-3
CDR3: CASSLTGLVGYTDTQYF

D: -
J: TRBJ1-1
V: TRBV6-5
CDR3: CATTGGSFATEAFF

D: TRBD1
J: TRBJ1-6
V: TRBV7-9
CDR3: CASSLQGGYSPLHF

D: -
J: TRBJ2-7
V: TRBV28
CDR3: CASSAQTGTLYEQYF

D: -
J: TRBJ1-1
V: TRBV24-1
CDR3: CATDEAFF

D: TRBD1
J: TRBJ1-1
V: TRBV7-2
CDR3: CASSFRGQAGTEAFF

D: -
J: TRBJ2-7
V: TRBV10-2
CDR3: CASSAQGPYEQYF

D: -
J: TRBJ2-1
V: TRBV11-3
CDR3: CASSQGGLSRYEQFF

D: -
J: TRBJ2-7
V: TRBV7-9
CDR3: CASSLQRLGWDEQYF

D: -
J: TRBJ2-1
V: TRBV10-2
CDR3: CASRDGGEQFF

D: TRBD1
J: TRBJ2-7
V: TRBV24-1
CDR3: CATSDPGGRDEQYF

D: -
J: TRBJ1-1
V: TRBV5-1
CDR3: CASSLIGGRGNTEAFF

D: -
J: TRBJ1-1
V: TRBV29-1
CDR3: CSVGGTEAFF

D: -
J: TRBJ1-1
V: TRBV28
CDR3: CASRSPGRENTEAFF

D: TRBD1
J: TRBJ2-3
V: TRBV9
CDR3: CASSDLGGPGQGARTDTQYF

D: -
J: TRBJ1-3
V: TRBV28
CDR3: CASSLSSRVRNTIYF

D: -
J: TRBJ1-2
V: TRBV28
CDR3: CASSSSGGTYGYTF

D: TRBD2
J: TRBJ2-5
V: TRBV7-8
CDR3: CASSFSGRAGETQYF

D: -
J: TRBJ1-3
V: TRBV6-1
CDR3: CASSEASPSEGNTIYF

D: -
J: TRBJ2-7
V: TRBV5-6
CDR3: CASSFGAASYEQYF

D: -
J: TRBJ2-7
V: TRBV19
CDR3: CASSTRSRGGGYEQYF

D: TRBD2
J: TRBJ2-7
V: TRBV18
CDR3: CASSPRAGRYEQYF

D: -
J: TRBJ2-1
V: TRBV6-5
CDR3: CASLTGRIAYNEQFF

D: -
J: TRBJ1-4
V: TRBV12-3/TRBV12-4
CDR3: CASSFVSGEKLFF

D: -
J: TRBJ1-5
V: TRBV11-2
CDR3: CASSLRTGSNQPQHF

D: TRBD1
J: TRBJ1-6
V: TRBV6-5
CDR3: CASSGDRGNSPLHF

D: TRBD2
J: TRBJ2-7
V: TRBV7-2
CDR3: CASSWGGVPYEQYF

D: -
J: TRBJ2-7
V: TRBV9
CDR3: CASSVDPAGEQYF

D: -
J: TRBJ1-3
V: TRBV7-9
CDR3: CASSPRGTASGNTIYF